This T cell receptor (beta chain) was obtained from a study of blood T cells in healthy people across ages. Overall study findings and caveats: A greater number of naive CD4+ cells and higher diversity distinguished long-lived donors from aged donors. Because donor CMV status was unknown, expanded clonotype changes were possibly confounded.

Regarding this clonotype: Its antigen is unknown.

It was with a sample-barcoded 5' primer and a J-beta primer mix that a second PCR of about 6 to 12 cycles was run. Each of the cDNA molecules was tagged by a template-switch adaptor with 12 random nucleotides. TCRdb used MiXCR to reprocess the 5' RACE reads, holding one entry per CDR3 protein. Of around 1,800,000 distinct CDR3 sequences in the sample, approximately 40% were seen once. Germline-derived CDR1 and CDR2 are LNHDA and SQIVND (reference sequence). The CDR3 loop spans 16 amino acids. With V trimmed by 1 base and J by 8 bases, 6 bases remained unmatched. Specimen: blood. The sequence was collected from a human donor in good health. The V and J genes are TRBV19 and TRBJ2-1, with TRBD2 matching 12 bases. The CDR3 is CASSIGSSGGAHEQFF. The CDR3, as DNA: TGTGCCAGTAGTATAGGGTCTAGCGGGGGGGCCCATGAGCAGTTCTTC.